The source of this TCR beta chain is a study of CD8+CD57+ T cells in acquired aplastic anemia. About the study: Average DNA yield from sorted CD4+ and CD8+ cells was approximately 3 ug. Study conclusions and caveats: Patients had approximately 29 CD8+ CDR3 sequences in common with controls (the shared set).

All patients picked for sequencing had shown, by flow cytometry, an expansion of CD8+CD57+ cells. Patients had undergone no therapy by the time their blood was sampled. The template used for profiling TCR beta VDJ and CDR3 was genomic DNA. Using its own MiXCR run on the reads, TCRdb lists one record per CDR3 protein. Among 200,000 to 300,000 distinct CDR3 sequences listed, approximately 45% were seen once. In this sample, this clonotype turned up many times. Its antigen is as yet unknown. Germline loops: CDR1 SGHKS, CDR2 YYEKEE (reference sequence). V trimming: 3 bases; J trimming: 8 bases; junction bases outside the gene matches: 4. This CDR3 spans 14 amino acids.

This clonotype originated in a human donor with aplastic anemia. The V call is TRBV5-5, the J call TRBJ2-1; 11 nucleotides align to TRBD1. Sequences were obtained from sorted CD4+, CD8+, or CD8+CD57+ T cells (not recorded which) from PBMCs. CDR3 bases: TGTGCCAGCAGCTCATGGACAGGGGGCGATGAGCAGTTCTTC. It specifies CASSSWTGGDEQFF.